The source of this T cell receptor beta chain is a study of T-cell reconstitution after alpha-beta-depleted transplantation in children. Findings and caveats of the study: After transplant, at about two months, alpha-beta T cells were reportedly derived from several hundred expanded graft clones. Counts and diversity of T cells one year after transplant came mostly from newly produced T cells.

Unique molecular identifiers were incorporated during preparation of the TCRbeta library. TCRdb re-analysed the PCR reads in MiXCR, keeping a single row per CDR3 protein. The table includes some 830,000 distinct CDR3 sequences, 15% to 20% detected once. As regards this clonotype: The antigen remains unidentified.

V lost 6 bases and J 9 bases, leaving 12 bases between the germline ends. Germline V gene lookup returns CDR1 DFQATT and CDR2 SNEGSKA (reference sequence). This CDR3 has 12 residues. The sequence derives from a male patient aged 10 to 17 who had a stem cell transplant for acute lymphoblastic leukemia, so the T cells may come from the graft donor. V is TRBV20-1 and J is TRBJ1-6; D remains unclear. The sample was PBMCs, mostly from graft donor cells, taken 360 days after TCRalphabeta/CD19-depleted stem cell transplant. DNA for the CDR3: TGCAGTGCGGGGTCTGCGAGTTCACCCCTCCACTTT. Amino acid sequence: CSAGSASSPLHF.